This entry lists 3 T cell receptor beta chains sequenced from one sample in a study of tumor-infiltrating lymphocytes in primary liver carcinoma. Total RNA (approximately 500 ng) served as template for TCR beta cDNA synthesis primed by a constant-region primer. Three nested multiplex PCR rounds of slightly modified ARM-PCR generated TCR beta libraries. The two initial PCR rounds, nine to eleven cycles each, used TRBV1-TRBV30 forward and C-beta reverse primers. A single record per CDR3 protein comes from TCRdb applying MiXCR to the multiplex PCR reads. Altogether fewer than 250,000 distinct CDR3 sequences are present, about 85% being singletons, with the ten largest covering 15% to 20%. Extraction of RNA together with DNA used roughly 19-31 mg of unsorted bulk tissue. Specimen: tumor tissue from primary liver carcinoma. These TCRs come from a man aged 40-49 years with primary liver carcinoma and hepatitis B virus infection.

A remark on this clonotype: The conserved phenylalanine or tryptophan is not found at the CDR3 terminus, so this likely reflects a read error. This chain links TRBV6-1 with TRBJ1-5; D gene uncertain. Looked up from germline, CDR1 is MNHNS and CDR2 is SASEGT. The CDR3 is 12 amino acids. The V end was cut by 7 bases, the J end by 4 bases, with 8 bases between. The CDR3 region has the DNA TGTGCCAGCACCATGGGGAATCAGCCCCAGCATTTA. Encoded protein: CASTMGNQPQHL.

CDR3: CARGQDGGVTGELFF. The CDR3 coding sequence is TGTGCCAGAGGCCAAGATGGGGGAGTCACCGGGGAGCTGTTTTTT. The chain recombines TRBV4-2 with TRBJ2-2; D is tentatively TRBD1 or TRBD2 (5 bases each). V was trimmed by 9 bases and J by 4 bases, leaving 18 bases between them. The CDR3 is 15 amino acids. CDR1 LGHNA and CDR2 YNFKEQ come from the germline V gene.

This clonotype was found many times. The chain links TRBV14 to TRBJ2-1; the D gene is possibly TRBD2 (6 bases). The germline CDR1 and CDR2 sequences are SGHDN and FVKESK. The CDR3 spans 14 residues. The V end lost 1 base, the J end lost 10 bases, and 14 bases lay between the germline ends. The CDR3 DNA reads TGTGCCAGCAGCCAAGGTGGCGGGGTTGGGGAGCAGTTCTTC. This sequence encodes CASSQGGGVGEQFF.